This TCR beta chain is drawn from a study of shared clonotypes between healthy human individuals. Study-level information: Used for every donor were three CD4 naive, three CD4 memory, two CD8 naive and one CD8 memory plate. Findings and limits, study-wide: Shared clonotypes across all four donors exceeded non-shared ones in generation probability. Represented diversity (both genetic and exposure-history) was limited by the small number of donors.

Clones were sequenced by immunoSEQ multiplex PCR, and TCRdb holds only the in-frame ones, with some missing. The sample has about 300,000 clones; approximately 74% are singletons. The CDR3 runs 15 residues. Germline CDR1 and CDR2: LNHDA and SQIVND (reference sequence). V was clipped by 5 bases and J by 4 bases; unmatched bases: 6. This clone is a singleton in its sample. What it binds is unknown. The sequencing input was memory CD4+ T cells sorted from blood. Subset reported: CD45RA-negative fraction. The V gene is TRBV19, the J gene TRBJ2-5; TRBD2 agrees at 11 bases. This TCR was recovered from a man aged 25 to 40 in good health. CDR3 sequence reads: CASSFLAGGSETQYF. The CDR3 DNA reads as TGTGCCAGTAGTTTCCTAGCGGGAGGTTCAGAGACCCAGTACTTC.